This T cell receptor (beta chain) was identified during a study of blood T cells in healthy people across ages. General study results and limits: TCR beta diversity per million T cells fell roughly linearly with age.

A J-beta primer mix and a sample-barcoded 5' primer were used in a second PCR of roughly 6 to 12 cycles. One entry per CDR3 protein results from TCRdb running MiXCR on the 5' RACE reads. The profile shows 650,000 to 800,000 distinct CDR3 sequences, 40% to 50% of them singletons. Comments on this clonotype: Its antigen is undetermined.

The specimen sequenced was blood. This TCR was sampled from a man aged 55-75 years in good health.

CDR3 coding DNA: TGCAGTGCCCCCGCCGGCCTCGACAGGGGTGGAGAGACCCAGTACTTC. This sequence encodes CSAPAGLDRGGETQYF. The rearrangement uses TRBV20-1 and TRBJ2-7; the match to TRBD1 covers 8 bases. With the DNA end fitting TRBJ2-5 better, the J assignment may be wrong. Germline-derived CDR1 and CDR2 are DFQATT and SNEGSKA (reference sequence). The CDR3 sequence is 16 residues long.